One sample yielded the 31 T cell receptor beta chains listed below, sequenced in a study of CD8 T cells in ankylosing spondylitis. MiXCR, applied by TCRdb to the 5' RACE reads, yields one record per CDR3 protein. The repertoire holds more than 650,000 distinct CDR3 sequences, approximately 12% seen once, with approximately 0.46% in the top ten. For these receptors, no antigen is known. Study-wide points: One TCR beta motif, made up of about 8 highly homologous variants, appeared characteristic of ankylosing spondylitis blood.

The specimen was blood, either unsorted or a sorted T cell fraction (not recorded which). These receptors all stem from a male donor with ankylosing spondylitis.

The chain is built from TRBV28 and TRBJ2-3; TRBD2 agrees at 8 bases. Losses at the gene ends were 3 bases for V and 0 bases for J; bases not matched to a gene: 14. In germline, CDR1 is MDHEN, CDR2 SYDVKM. The CDR3 consists of 19 residues. The CDR3 reads CASSFPSTSGFASTDTQYF. The CDR3 region has the DNA TGTGCCAGCAGTTTCCCATCCACTAGCGGATTTGCTAGCACAGATACGCAGTATTTT.

The chain links TRBV5-1 to TRBJ2-5; no definite D call. Germline V gene data show CDR1 as SGHRS and CDR2 as YFSETQ. Between the trimmed V and J ends, which lost 4 bases and 4 bases, there was a span of 8 bases. The CDR3 is 12 residues long. DNA of the CDR3: TGCGCCAGCAGCCCGTCCCTAGAGACCCAGTACTTC. Its translation: CASSPSLETQYF.

This chain joins TRBV7-2 and TRBJ2-3; a weak D match, TRBD2 (6 bases). V was trimmed by 5 bases and J by 2 bases, leaving 14 bases between them. Germline V gene lookup returns CDR1 SGHTA and CDR2 FQGNSA. There are 15 residues in the CDR3. CDR3 loop: CASSVMLATTDTQYF. The CDR3 region has the DNA TGTGCCAGCAGCGTCATGCTAGCGACCACAGATACGCAGTATTTT.

The gene calls are TRBV20-1 and TRBJ2-7; 15 bases are a match to TRBD2. V lost 1 base, J lost 2 bases, and 6 bases stayed unmatched. Germline V gene data show CDR1 as DFQATT and CDR2 as SNEGSKA (reference sequence). There are 17 residues in the CDR3. This CDR3 is CSARALRTSGRAYEQYF. CDR3 nucleotides: TGCAGTGCTAGAGCACTTCGGACTAGCGGGAGGGCCTACGAGCAGTACTTC.

This clonotype was seen a handful of times. V is TRBV28 and J is TRBJ2-5; 10 positions match TRBD1. CDR1 is MDHEN and CDR2 is SYDVKM in the germline V gene. CDR3 length: 13 amino acids. J gave up 13 bases and V 7 bases, and 12 bases lay outside the gene matches. CDR3 nucleotide sequence: TGTGCCAGCACTGGGACAGGGGACCTCTATAGGTACTTC. It encodes CASTGTGDLYRYF.

The sample holds a few counts of this clonotype. The chain recombines TRBV7-2 with TRBJ1-1; D unclear. The CDR3 is 14 amino acids. Looked up from germline, CDR1 is SGHTA and CDR2 is FQGNSA. With 1 base removed from V and 4 bases from J, the gap between germline ends came to 10 bases. The CDR3 region is CASSLGARFTEAFF. The CDR3 nucleotides are TGTGCCAGCAGCTTAGGGGCCCGCTTCACTGAAGCTTTCTTT.

This chain joins TRBV7-2 and TRBJ2-7; possibly TRBD1 for D (6 bases). This CDR3 region has 15 residues. Germline assignment: CDR1 SGHTA and CDR2 FQGNSA. V was shortened by 4 bases and J by 2 bases, with 15 bases between the two germline ends. The CDR3, as DNA: TGTGCCAGCAGCTCCGCAGGGGCTATCACCTACGAGCAGTACTTC. This translates into CASSSAGAITYEQYF.

This clonotype was observed a few times. This chain connects TRBV20-1 to TRBJ2-7, with D tentatively TRBD1 or TRBD2 (5 bases each). In germline, CDR1 is DFQATT, CDR2 SNEGSKA (reference sequence). There are 14 residues in the CDR3. V was pared by 6 bases and J by 3 bases, with 18 bases between. As DNA, the CDR3 is TGCAGTGCCCGCACCGGGACCGGGAACTACGAGCAGTACTTC. Its protein product is CSARTGTGNYEQYF.

The sample holds many counts of this clonotype. The rearrangement uses TRBV29-1 and TRBJ2-3; a weak D match, TRBD1 (5 bases). The CDR3 extends over 12 amino acids. Trimming removed 8 bases from V and 2 bases from J, with 11 bases in between. From germline, CDR1 is SQVTM and CDR2 ANQGSEA. The CDR3 region has the DNA TGCAGCATGGCCAGGGCCACAGATACGCAGTATTTT. Its protein product is CSMARATDTQYF.

Many counts were recorded for this clonotype. The CDR3 protein is CASSQGGAYNEQFF. CDR3 coding DNA: TGTGCCAGCAGCCAAGGGGGGGCCTACAATGAGCAGTTCTTC. This rearrangement joins TRBV7-2 to TRBJ2-1; a weak D match, TRBD2 (7 bases). Between the trimmed V and J ends, which lost 5 bases and 2 bases, there was a span of 10 bases. This CDR3 spans 14 amino acids. Germline V lookup: CDR1 SGHTA, CDR2 FQGNSA.

This clonotype has ten or more counts. V is TRBV29-1 and J is TRBJ1-1; TRBD1 is a possible D gene (6 bases). Germline V gene data show CDR1 as SQVTM and CDR2 as ANQGSEA. The CDR3 is 10 residues long. CDR3 bases: TGCACGGGGGAAAGGGGGAAAGCTTTCTTT. Protein product: CTGERGKAFF.

This clonotype was seen repeatedly, ten times or more. The V gene is TRBV20-1, the J gene TRBJ2-5, with D tentatively TRBD1 or TRBD2 (5 bases each). Germline V gene lookup returns CDR1 DFQATT and CDR2 SNEGSKA (reference sequence). This CDR3 is built from 11 residues. Trimming pared 7 bases from V and 2 bases from J, leaving 8 bases between. The DNA for the CDR3 is TGCAGTGGGGGGTCACAAGAGACCCAGTACTTC. It codes for CSGGSQETQYF.

The V call is TRBV7-9, the J call TRBJ1-2; no clear D. The ends were cut back, 4 bases at V and 7 bases at J, with 13 bases in the middle. There are 13 residues in the CDR3. Germline V CDR1 and CDR2: SEHNR, FQNEAQ (reference sequence). The CDR3 sequence is CASSSEGGTGYTF. The CDR3 coding sequence is TGTGCCAGCAGCTCCGAGGGAGGAACTGGCTACACCTTC.

The genes are TRBV20-1 and TRBJ2-1, with 8 bases matching TRBD2. The CDR3 is 15 residues long. Germline V lookup: CDR1 DFQATT, CDR2 SNEGSKA (reference sequence). Trimming took 2 bases from V and 8 from J; bases not matched to a gene: 11. The CDR3 bases are TGCAGTGCTAGAATTGGAGCGGGAGACTGGGATGAGCAGTTCTTC. Translated, it gives CSARIGAGDWDEQFF.

The V and J genes are TRBV3-1 and TRBJ1-3, with TRBD1 as a possible D gene (5 bases). The length of the CDR3 is 13 residues. In germline, CDR1 is LGHDT, CDR2 YNNKEL (reference sequence). Trimming left V 5 bases short and J 5 bases short, with 10 bases between. CDR3 sequence (DNA): TGTGCCAGCAGCGACCCAGGGAGAAACACCATATATTTT. Its protein is CASSDPGRNTIYF.

This clonotype was observed a few times. The gene calls are TRBV7-3 and TRBJ2-1, with D unclear. With 4 bases removed from V and 5 bases from J, the gap between germline ends came to 12 bases. The CDR3 covers 14 residues. The V gene's germline CDR1 is SGHTA and CDR2 FQGTGA. The CDR3, as DNA: TGTGCCAGCAGCTCGATAGATGAAAACAATGAGCAGTTCTTC. This translates into CASSSIDENNEQFF.

V and J are TRBV28 and TRBJ2-7; D remains unclear. The germline CDR1 and CDR2 sequences are MDHEN and SYDVKM. The CDR3 sequence is 12 residues long. Trimming removed 7 bases from V and 4 bases from J, with 11 bases in between. The DNA for the CDR3 is TGTGCCAGCAATACGGGTCGATACGAGCAGTACTTC. This sequence encodes CASNTGRYEQYF.

The rearrangement joins TRBV3-1 to TRBJ2-7, with 12 bases matching TRBD2. Germline values: CDR1 LGHDT, CDR2 YNNKEL (reference sequence). This CDR3 contains 13 residues. The V segment lost 3 bases and the J segment 7 bases; nucleotides outside the gene matches: 1. CDR3 nucleotides: TGTGCCAGCAGCCACGGACTAGCGGGAGAGCAGTACTTC. Protein sequence: CASSHGLAGEQYF.

Only a few counts were recorded for this clonotype. This chain joins TRBV5-1 and TRBJ1-2; D possibly corresponds to TRBD1 (6 bases). Germline loops: CDR1 SGHRS, CDR2 YFSETQ. The CDR3 extends over 15 amino acids. Deletions cut 3 bases from V and 5 bases from J, with 17 bases between. CDR3 region: CASSSGQIKGYGYTF. For the CDR3, the DNA is TGCGCCAGCAGCTCCGGACAGATAAAGGGGTATGGCTACACCTTC.

Concerning this clonotype: An end of the junction differs from the germline gene, which may be a read error. The chain recombines TRBV18 with TRBJ1-1, with D uncertain. The germline V gene encodes CDR1 KGHSH and CDR2 LQKENI. The CDR3 has 10 amino acids. CDR3 amino acids: CASSPVGRKF. CDR3 sequence (DNA): TGTGCCAGCTCACCAGTGGGGAGAAAGTTT.

This clonotype appeared many times. The rearrangement joins TRBV7-9 to TRBJ2-1, with 14 bases lining up with TRBD2. This CDR3 has 14 residues. Trimming cost V 10 bases and J 8 bases; bases outside gene matches: 7. Looked up from germline, CDR1 is SEHNR and CDR2 is FQNEAQ (reference sequence). CDR3 sequence (DNA): TGTGCCACCATGGGACTAGCGGGGGAAGATGAGCAGTTCTTC. It translates to CATMGLAGEDEQFF.

J is TRBJ2-7 and V is TRBV12-3 or TRBV12-4; D unclear. Trimming took off 6 bases at V and 0 bases at J, with 9 bases between the two ends. The CDR3 is made up of 13 amino acids. CDR3 residues: CASSIHNSYEQYF. The CDR3 bases are TGTGCCAGCAGCATCCATAACTCCTACGAGCAGTACTTC.

This clonotype was observed a handful of times. The chain carries TRBV10-3 and TRBJ1-5; 10 nucleotides agree with TRBD1. The V segment lost 5 bases and the J segment 6 bases; nucleotides outside the gene matches: 4. The CDR3 extends over 14 amino acids. Germline CDR1 reads ENHRY; CDR2 reads SYGVKD. The CDR3 coding sequence is TGTGCCATCAGTAGACAGGGGGCCGGTCAGCCCCAGCATTTT. Protein product: CAISRQGAGQPQHF.

This clonotype appeared a few times. The gene calls are TRBV5-1 and TRBJ2-7; a possible D gene is TRBD2 (6 bases). The CDR3 is made up of 15 amino acids. Between the trimmed V and J ends, which lost 2 bases and 7 bases, there was a span of 19 bases. Germline V CDR1 and CDR2: SGHRS, YFSETQ. CDR3 sequence (DNA): TGCGCCAGCAGCTTACCCGGGGGTTTATCGGGTGAGCAGTACTTC. This encodes CASSLPGGLSGEQYF.

This chain joins TRBV7-2 and TRBJ2-7; D unclear. The CDR3 covers 12 residues. From germline, CDR1 is SGHTA and CDR2 FQGNSA. The V gene lost 2 bases and the J gene lost 7 bases, with 9 bases spanning the gap. Here the CDR3 DNA reads TGTGCCAGCAGCTTAAATGTGGGAGAGCAGTACTTC. This translates into CASSLNVGEQYF.

A few counts support this clonotype. This chain connects TRBV7-2 to TRBJ1-2, with 7 bases identical to TRBD1. This CDR3 comprises 15 residues. The ends lost 6 bases at V and 7 bases at J; junction bases unmatched: 14. The germline gives CDR1 SGHTA, CDR2 FQGNSA. CDR3 in DNA: TGTGCCAGCAGAGTATCAGGGGGTTCAACCCTTGGCTACACCTTC. Translating it yields CASRVSGGSTLGYTF.

This clonotype was seen ten or more times. V and J are TRBV20-1 and TRBJ2-2, with TRBD2 identical over 7 bases. J lost 7 bases, V lost 7 bases, and 12 bases had no gene match. The CDR3 contains 14 residues. Per germline, CDR1 DFQATT and CDR2 SNEGSKA (reference sequence). CDR3 DNA sequence: TGCAGTGGGGGAGACGGGAGGTATCACGGGGAGCTGTTTTTT. It codes for CSGGDGRYHGELFF.

The table lists this clonotype with a few counts. The chain joins TRBV20-1 to TRBJ1-2; D may be TRBD1 (6 bases). V shed 8 bases and J shed 8 bases, with 15 bases lying between them. The length of the CDR3 is 11 residues. Looked up from germline, CDR1 is DFQATT and CDR2 is SNEGSKA (reference sequence). CDR3 sequence: CSTTGLGGYTF. The CDR3 nucleotides read TGCAGTACTACAGGGTTAGGCGGCTACACCTTC.

The V and J genes are TRBV5-6 and TRBJ1-2, with D possibly matching TRBD1 (5 bases). Between the trimmed V and J ends, which lost 4 bases and 4 bases, there was a span of 14 bases. The CDR3 is 14 amino acids. Germline values: CDR1 SGHDT, CDR2 YYEEEE. Here the CDR3 reads CASSRPTVGYGYTF. CDR3 nucleotides: TGTGCCAGCAGCAGACCGACAGTAGGCTATGGCTACACCTTC.

The chain has TRBV5-1 and TRBJ2-7; D ambiguous. V was pared by 4 bases and J by 1 base, with 12 bases between. Germline CDR1 reads SGHRS; CDR2 reads YFSETQ. The CDR3 consists of 14 residues. The CDR3 nucleotides read TGCGCCAGCAGCCCCGGATCCCCTTCCTACGAGCAGTACTTC. This gives the protein CASSPGSPSYEQYF.

The sample holds a few counts of this clonotype. J is TRBJ2-3 and V is TRBV9; D remains unclear. Deletions cut 0 bases from V and 3 bases from J, with 8 bases between. Germline values: CDR1 SGDLS, CDR2 YYNGEE. CDR3 length: 14 amino acids. CDR3 in DNA: TGTGCCAGCAGCGTAGAGGGAACTACAGATACGCAGTATTTT. Its protein is CASSVEGTTDTQYF. Together with reference TRBV9 and TRBJ2-3, the CDR3 gives the full variable domain: DSGVTQTPKHLITATGQRVTLRCSPRSGDLSVYWYQQSLDQGLQFLIQYYNGEERAKGNILERFSAQQFPDLHSELNLSSLELGDSALYFCASSVEGTTDTQYFGPGTRLTVL.